The rows below give T cell receptor beta chains drawn from one sample of a study of control samples from healthy donors and cancer patients. Only in-frame clones appear in the TCRdb table, and some are missing; sequencing was by immunoSEQ multiplex PCR. The table includes over 150,000 clones, about 90% detected once. Material: blood. The receptors shown here come from a woman in her forties in good health. CDR3s include the opening cysteine and the closing phenylalanine or tryptophan. Fields, in order: CDR3 protein, J gene, V gene.

CDR3: CASSQGPGTEAFF
J: TRBJ1-1
V: TRBV3-1/TRBV3-2

CDR3: CASGFRDGAEAFF
J: TRBJ1-1
V: TRBV12-5

CDR3: CASSLGWDRGSQPQHF
J: TRBJ1-5
V: TRBV5-8

CDR3: CSTRSRDGEAFF
J: TRBJ1-1
V: TRBV29-1

CDR3: CASTWDGTDTQYF
J: TRBJ2-3
V: TRBV5-1

CDR3: CASSIMGRQGDEAFF
J: TRBJ1-1
V: TRBV2

CDR3: CASAREPGTGVETQYF
J: TRBJ2-5
V: TRBV2

CDR3: CASSDVGAIPGQETQYF
J: TRBJ2-5
V: TRBV6-1

CDR3: CASSQDRGSNEQFF
J: TRBJ2-1
V: TRBV4-2

CDR3: CASSVTVSSYNSPLHF
J: TRBJ1-6
V: TRBV21-1

CDR3: CASSVFAGDSTDTQYF
J: TRBJ2-3
V: TRBV2

CDR3: CASTDYNEQFF
J: TRBJ2-1
V: TRBV2

CDR3: CASSFLGGTDTQYF
J: TRBJ2-3
V: TRBV5-1

CDR3: CSVEGANEQETQYF
J: TRBJ2-5
V: TRBV29-1

CDR3: CASSLLDYTQYF
J: TRBJ2-3
V: TRBV7-9

CDR3: CASMRLAGAQNKLFF
J: TRBJ2-2
V: TRBV2

CDR3: CASSQGVAGMYQETQYF
J: TRBJ2-5
V: TRBV4-2

CDR3: CASRTGNYGYTF
J: TRBJ1-2
V: TRBV2

CDR3: CASSVREVRDGNEQFF
J: TRBJ2-1
V: TRBV9

CDR3: CASSLVVGSSYNEQFF
J: TRBJ2-1
V: TRBV5-1

CDR3: CASSFTIRTSGRSQETQYF
J: TRBJ2-5
V: TRBV5-1

CDR3: CAWSGLAGGDTGELFF
J: TRBJ2-2
V: TRBV30

CDR3: CASSSTGGEIGGYTF
J: TRBJ1-2
V: TRBV28

CDR3: CASSPEQGLVSYEQYF
J: TRBJ2-7
V: TRBV27

CDR3: CAISPGQSVHEQFF
J: TRBJ2-1
V: TRBV10-3

CDR3: CASSPGGGVSEAFF
J: TRBJ1-1
V: TRBV3-1/TRBV3-2

CDR3: CASSQLQGTDTIYF
J: TRBJ1-3
V: TRBV5-5

CDR3: CASRPSGTVNTEAFF
J: TRBJ1-1
V: TRBV6-5

CDR3: CASSSTENTEAFF
J: TRBJ1-1
V: TRBV7-8

CDR3: CASSLIEGEETQYF
J: TRBJ2-5
V: TRBV5-4

CDR3: CSVQRTGPGEQYF
J: TRBJ2-7
V: TRBV29-1

CDR3: CVRSLGRLCGRTDSPLHF
J: TRBJ1-6
V: TRBV7-5

CDR3: CAGETSYEQYF
J: TRBJ2-7
V: TRBV7-9

CDR3: CSVELNTEAFF
J: TRBJ1-1
V: TRBV29-1

CDR3: CASSPLEWQGGYEQYF
J: TRBJ2-7
V: TRBV18